A single T cell receptor (beta chain) is shown here with its context. These data belong to a study of blood T cell repertoires in COVID-19. Authors' processing steps: Amplification from reference gene primers served as the basis for estimated nucleated cell counts. The assay was immunoSEQ multiplex PCR, and TCRdb's table has in-frame clones only and misses some. For V, J and clone size, that table is used; D and trimming come from the DNA. The sample has hundreds of thousands of clones; 90% are singletons. Participant ages covered roughly 18 to 89 years across some 25 US areas. Allocation to cohorts depended on clinical history reported by the participants. This clonotype was sampled from a young woman with acute COVID-19. Sequencing input: PBMCs or T cells enriched from blood (not recorded which).

DNA of the CDR3: TGTGCCATCAGTGAGTCGGGTTCCGGGATTTGGACCGAGCAGTACTTC. Its protein is CAISESGSGIWTEQYF. The chain joins TRBV10-3 to TRBJ2-7, with a possible D match to TRBD2 (5 bases). The germline CDR1 and CDR2 sequences are ENHRY and SYGVKD. Trimming stripped 0 bases from V and 6 bases from J, with 18 bases between. The CDR3 covers 16 residues.